This paragraph reports one T cell receptor (beta chain). The antigen is undetermined. The data stem from a study of cytomegalovirus exposure and HLA in healthy donors. Findings and limits, study-wide: A list of about 180 TCR beta chains associated with cytomegalovirus was given. Association of a missense DCLRE1C variant with TCR beta V- and J-gene trimming was reported in a later analysis. Reports credit the classifier with highly specific, highly sensitive diagnosis of cytomegalovirus status.

Germline V gene lookup returns CDR1 SGHVS and CDR2 FNYEAQ. The CDR3 is made up of 15 amino acids. Trimming shortened V by 0 bases and J by 3 bases, and 9 bases separated the two germline ends. The PCR contained 60 Vbeta and 13 Jbeta primers. Generated by immunoSEQ multiplex PCR, the TCRdb table keeps only in-frame clones and is missing some. This table has more than 150,000 clones, about three quarters appearing once. This receptor was identified in a man aged 18 to 30 in good health and CMV-seronegative. The material sequenced was PBMCs. The chain combines TRBV7-6 with TRBJ1-5; D may be TRBD1 (5 bases). CDR3 region: CASSLAGGANQPQHF. CDR3 sequence (DNA): TGTGCCAGCAGCTTAGCGGGAGGGGCCAATCAGCCCCAGCATTTT.